The source of this T cell receptor beta chain is a study of graft-versus-host responses after intestinal transplantation. The overall study: Recipients had multivisceral, liver-intestinal, or isolated intestinal transplants.

This clone was detected only once. Its specificity is not known. Study-level points and caveats: High graft-versus-host to host-versus-graft T cell clonal ratios marked allografts of patients with graft-donor macrochimerism. GvH clones surfaced in recipient marrow, some emerging earlier in ileum or blood. The study associated peak circulating GvH clone levels with early post-transplant HvG declines.

The CDR3 is made up of 13 amino acids. Trimming took off 6 bases at V and 3 bases at J, with 11 bases between the two ends. In germline, CDR1 is MNHEY, CDR2 SMNVEV (reference sequence). Data came from immunoSEQ multiplex PCR; TCRdb stores just in-frame clones and leaves some out. This sample has around 130,000 clones, with around nine tenths found just once. The source of this sequence is a human donor who received an intestinal transplant. The chain recombines TRBV27 with TRBJ2-5; D is unresolved. Sequences were derived from unstimulated CD4+ T cells sorted from spleen or lymph node cells, sampled before intestinal transplant. The CDR3 sequence: CASRAQREETQYF. Written as DNA, the CDR3 is TGTGCCAGCAGGGCCCAAAGGGAAGAGACCCAGTACTTC.